Below are 10 T cell receptor beta chains sequenced from a single sample in a study of T cell responses to AZD1222 COVID-19 vaccine. Sequencing used immunoSEQ multiplex PCR; TCRdb keeps in-frame clones, though not all of them. This table has roughly 120,000 clones, 86% appearing once. Sequencing used peripheral blood, obtained 28 days after the second AZD1222 dose. The source of these receptors is an adult who received the AZD1222 COVID-19 vaccine.

This chain connects TRBV19 to TRBJ1-2; no clear D gene. The CDR3 spans 13 residues. The germline V gene has CDR1 LNHDA and CDR2 SQIVND (reference sequence). V was trimmed by 3 bases and J by 3 bases, leaving 8 bases between them. The CDR3 DNA follows: TGTGCCAGTAGTATTCAGGAGCACTATGGCTACACCTTC. Its protein product is CASSIQEHYGYTF. The whole variable domain, remainder taken from reference TRBV19 and TRBJ1-2, is DGGITQSPKYLFRKEGQNVTLSCEQNLNHDAMYWYRQDPGQGLRLIYYSQIVNDFQKGDIAEGYSVSREKKESFPLTVTSAQKNPTAFYLCASSIQEHYGYTFGSGTRLTVV.

The J gene is TRBJ1-6, the V gene TRBV6-5, with 9 bases that match TRBD1. The CDR3 runs 14 residues. CDR1 and CDR2 from the germline V gene are MNHEY and SVGAGI. With V trimmed by 7 bases and J by 4 bases, 2 bases remained unmatched. The CDR3 reads CASMGQGYNSPLHF. The CDR3 coding sequence is TGTGCCAGCATGGGACAGGGTTATAATTCACCCCTCCACTTT.

V usage is TRBV9 and J usage is TRBJ1-3, with D tentatively TRBD1 (5 bases). V was shortened by 3 bases and J by 0 bases, with 16 bases between the two germline ends. The length of the CDR3 is 17 residues. Germline assignment: CDR1 SGDLS and CDR2 YYNGEE. CDR3 sequence (DNA): TGTGCCAGCAGCGAGGCACCGACAGCTAGCTCTGGAAACACCATATATTTT. Its protein is CASSEAPTASSGNTIYF.

This clone was counted once. J is TRBJ1-2 and V is TRBV25-1; 7 bases agree with TRBD1. The germline V gene encodes CDR1 MGHDK and CDR2 SYGVNS. The CDR3 is 12 residues long. V trimming: 4 bases; J trimming: 8 bases; junction bases outside the gene matches: 4. The CDR3 here is CASSVGTAGYTF. The CDR3 nucleotides read TGTGCCAGCAGTGTGGGGACAGCAGGCTACACCTTC.

The chain has TRBV7-3 and TRBJ1-6; D perhaps matches TRBD1 (5 bases). The CDR3 loop spans 15 amino acids. V lost 2 bases and J lost 6, with 11 bases in between. Germline loops: CDR1 SGHTA, CDR2 FQGTGA. This CDR3 reads CASSLASGGNSPLHF. The CDR3 nucleotides are TGTGCCAGCAGCTTAGCATCCGGGGGTAATTCACCCCTCCACTTT.

The chain joins TRBV4-1 to TRBJ1-1; no firm D call. CDR1 and CDR2 (germline): MGHRA, YSYEKL. There are 14 residues in the CDR3. Trimming left V 4 bases short and J 3 bases short, with 12 bases between. CDR3 sequence: CASSPRWAYTEAFF. In DNA form, the CDR3 reads TGCGCCAGCAGCCCCCGTTGGGCCTACACTGAAGCTTTCTTT.

This sequence joins TRBV27 and TRBJ2-2, with D perhaps matching TRBD1 or TRBD2 (7 bases each). V was clipped by 6 bases and J by 4 bases, with 18 bases between them. The CDR3 spans 16 residues. Germline V gene lookup returns CDR1 MNHEY and CDR2 SMNVEV (reference sequence). This CDR3 is CASRFRQGGGTGELFF. As DNA, the CDR3 is TGTGCCAGCAGATTCCGACAGGGAGGGGGCACCGGGGAGCTGTTTTTT.

This chain uses TRBV27 with TRBJ1-1; D not certain. The germline CDR1 and CDR2 sequences are MNHEY and SMNVEV (reference sequence). Trimming shortened V by 6 bases and J by 8 bases, and 10 bases separated the two germline ends. This CDR3 has 11 residues. In nucleotides, the CDR3 is TGTGCCAGCAGCTCTTACCGGGAAGCTTTCTTT. Translated, it gives CASSSYREAFF.

The CDR3 DNA reads TGTGCCAGTAGGCAGGGACAGGCCTATGGCTACACCTTC. Protein sequence: CASRQGQAYGYTF. The chain carries TRBV19 and TRBJ1-2, with TRBD1 matching 8 bases. CDR3 length: 13 residues. Germline V gene lookup returns CDR1 LNHDA and CDR2 SQIVND (reference sequence). V dropped 6 bases and J dropped 4; count of bases not matched to a gene: 4. The full variable domain, its missing parts supplied by reference TRBV19 and TRBJ1-2, is DGGITQSPKYLFRKEGQNVTLSCEQNLNHDAMYWYRQDPGQGLRLIYYSQIVNDFQKGDIAEGYSVSREKKESFPLTVTSAQKNPTAFYLCASRQGQAYGYTFGSGTRLTVV.

This chain uses TRBV9 with TRBJ1-4; 9 bases line up with TRBD1. This CDR3 region has 15 residues. Germline V CDR1 and CDR2: SGDLS, YYNGEE. The V gene end was trimmed by 4 bases and the J gene end by 8 bases; junction bases not matched to a gene: 9. CDR3 residues: CASSWAGQGHEKLFF. The CDR3 DNA reads TGTGCCAGCAGCTGGGCGGGACAGGGACACGAAAAACTGTTTTTT.